The T cell receptor (beta chain) described here comes from a study of post-analysis software for immune sequencing data. Whole-study findings and limits: Higher frequency in patients than in controls was seen for 5 or 6 TRBV segments, with TRBV5-6, TRBV5-1 and TRBV20-1 among them. Diversity measured as normalized Chao1 was significantly lower in multiple sclerosis patients than in controls.

Trimming took 10 bases from V and 1 from J, leaving 7 bases between them. Germline CDR1 reads ENHRY; CDR2 reads SYGVKD. CDR3 size: 11 residues. Prepared TCR beta cDNA libraries contained unique molecular identifiers. Between about 0.95 and 11 million T cells gave rise to 500,000 to 600,000 cDNA molecules. MiXCR, applied by TCRdb to the PCR reads, yields one record per CDR3 protein. The table shows 250,000 to 300,000 distinct CDR3 sequences, with about 38% occurring only once. This clonotype was observed many times. What it recognizes is unknown. This chain joins TRBV10-3 and TRBJ2-5; TRBD1 is a possible D gene (6 bases). This receptor was taken from a girl aged 5 to 17 with multiple sclerosis. Material for sequencing was blood. DNA of the CDR3: TGTGCCACACAGGGCCAAGAGACCCAGTACTTC. Protein: CATQGQETQYF.